This entry concerns a single T cell receptor beta chain. Its matching antigen is unknown. TCRdb's copy holds only in-frame clones and misses some; the assay was immunoSEQ multiplex PCR. The data hold about 140,000 clones, with approximately 86% observed a single time. This sample was included in a study of cytomegalovirus exposure and HLA in healthy donors. The CDR3 runs to 14 residues. Whole-study results and caveats: Subsequent analysis found a tendency for first-cohort TCR clusters to co-occur within the 120 validation repertoires. Most TCR sequences were uncommon, yet certain public TCRs appeared in many donors.

The receptor was isolated from a young woman in good health and CMV-seropositive. Sequencing used PBMCs. The chain joins TRBV21-1 to TRBJ2-2; no DNA check was done on the table's D call, TRBD1. TRBV21-1 constitutes a pseudogene. CDR3 sequence reads: CASSRQESTGELFF. The CDR3, as DNA: TGTGCCAGCAGTCGACAGGAATCCACCGGGGAGCTGTTTTTT.